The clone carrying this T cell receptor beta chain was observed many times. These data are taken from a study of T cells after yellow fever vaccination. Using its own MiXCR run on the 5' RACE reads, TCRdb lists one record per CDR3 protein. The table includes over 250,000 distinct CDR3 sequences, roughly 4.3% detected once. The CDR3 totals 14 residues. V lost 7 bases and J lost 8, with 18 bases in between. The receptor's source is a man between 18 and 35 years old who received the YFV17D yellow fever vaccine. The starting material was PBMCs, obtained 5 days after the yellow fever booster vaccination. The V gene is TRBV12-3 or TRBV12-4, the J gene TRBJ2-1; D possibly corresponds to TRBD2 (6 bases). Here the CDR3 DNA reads TGTGCCAGCACCCGGTCGGAGGGGACGGATGAGCAGTTCTTC. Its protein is CASTRSEGTDEQFF.